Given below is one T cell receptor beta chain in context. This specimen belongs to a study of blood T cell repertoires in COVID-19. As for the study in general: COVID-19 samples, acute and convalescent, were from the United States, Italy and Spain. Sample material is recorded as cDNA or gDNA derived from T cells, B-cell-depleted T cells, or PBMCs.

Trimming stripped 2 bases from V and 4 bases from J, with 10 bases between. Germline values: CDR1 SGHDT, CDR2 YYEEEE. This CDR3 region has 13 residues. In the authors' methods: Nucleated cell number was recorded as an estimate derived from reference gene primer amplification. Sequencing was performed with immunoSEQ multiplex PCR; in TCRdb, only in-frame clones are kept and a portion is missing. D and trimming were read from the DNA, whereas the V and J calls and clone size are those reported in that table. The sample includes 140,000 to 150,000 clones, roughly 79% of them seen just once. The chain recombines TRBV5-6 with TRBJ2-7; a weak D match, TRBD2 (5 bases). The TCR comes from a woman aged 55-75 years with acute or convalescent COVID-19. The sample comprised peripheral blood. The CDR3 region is CASSFPLAYEQYF. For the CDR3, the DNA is TGTGCCAGCAGCTTCCCTTTAGCGTACGAGCAGTACTTC.